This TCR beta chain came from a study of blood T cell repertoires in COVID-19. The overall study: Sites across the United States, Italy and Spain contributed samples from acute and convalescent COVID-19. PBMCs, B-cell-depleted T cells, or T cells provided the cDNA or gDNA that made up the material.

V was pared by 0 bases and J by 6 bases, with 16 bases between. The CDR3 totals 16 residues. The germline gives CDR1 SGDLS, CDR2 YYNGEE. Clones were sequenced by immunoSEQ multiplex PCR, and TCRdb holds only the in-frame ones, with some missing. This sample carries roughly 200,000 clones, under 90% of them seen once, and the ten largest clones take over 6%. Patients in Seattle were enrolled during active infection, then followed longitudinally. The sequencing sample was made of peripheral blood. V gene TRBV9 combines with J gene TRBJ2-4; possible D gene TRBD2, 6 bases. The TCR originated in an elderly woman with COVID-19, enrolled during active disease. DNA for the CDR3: TGTGCCAGCAGCGTAGAGGCGGGGTTCGGCAGAAACATTCAGTACTTC. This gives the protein CASSVEAGFGRNIQYF.